The rows below give T cell receptor beta chains drawn from one sample of a study of cytotoxic CD8 clonotypes in ibrutinib-treated CLL. The protocol was immunoSEQ multiplex PCR, while the TCRdb copy is restricted to in-frame clones and leaves out a portion. Here the sample spans 14,000 or so clones, about two thirds being singletons. The source material was PBMCs, sampled before ibrutinib treatment. Receptor source: a human donor with chronic lymphocytic leukemia. Both conserved end residues are part of each CDR3. The D gene is left open where the match is weak. Where a row states a size, it is once, few, many or the class of an expanded clone; other rows omit it.

>TRBV7-9|NA|NA|TRBJ1-5
TGTGCCAGCAGCCAAAGTATACTCGGGAATAGCAATCAGCCCCAGCATTTT
CASSQSILGNSNQPQHF
>TRBV19|NA|TRBD1|TRBJ2-1
TGTGCCAGTCTTGGGTCCCAGGGACAGAGATACAATGAGCAGTTCTTC
CASLGSQGQRYNEQFF
>TRBV30|once|NA|TRBJ2-5
TGTGCCTGGAGTGCGGGAGTACAAGAGACCCAGTACTTC
CAWSAGVQETQYF
>TRBV5-6|NA|TRBD2|TRBJ2-3
TGTGCCAGCAGCCCGGATCGGACTAGCTTAGGCACAGATACGCAGTATTTT
CASSPDRTSLGTDTQYF
>TRBV5-4|NA|TRBD1|TRBJ2-1
TGTGCCAGCAGCTTTGACAGGGGGTCGGCCTACAATGAGCAGTTCTTC
CASSFDRGSAYNEQFF
>TRBV6-6|NA|NA|TRBJ2-6
TGTGCCAGCGGGGAGTCTCGGGCCAACGTCCTGACTTTC
CASGESRANVLTF
>TRBV4-1|NA|NA|TRBJ1-1
TGCGCCAGCAGCCAAGATCAGACAGTCTTAGCTTTCTTT
CASSQDQTVLAFF
>TRBV10-3|NA|NA|TRBJ1-1
TGTGCCAGCCTGACCCGGCTTGGAACAGGGTCCCCCCTTTCTGAAGCTTTCTTT
CASLTRLGTGSPLSEAFF
>TRBV10-1|few|NA|TRBJ2-7
TGCGCCAGCAGTGAGGACCCTACAATGGTGGAGCAGTACTTC
CASSEDPTMVEQYF
>TRBV5-5|NA|NA|TRBJ2-3
TGTGCCAGCAGCCCATGGGGGCTTCCCACAGATACGCAGTATTTT
CASSPWGLPTDTQYF
>TRBV11-2|NA|NA|TRBJ2-5
TGTGCCAGCAGTCCGACCGGGAGCGTAAAAGAGACCCAGTACTTC
CASSPTGSVKETQYF
>TRBV18|NA|NA|TRBJ1-2
TGTGCCAGCTCACCACCGAGCTATGGCTACACCTTC
CASSPPSYGYTF
>TRBV19|NA|TRBD1|TRBJ1-5
TGTGCCAGTAGTGACAGGGTTAATCAGCCCCAGCATTTT
CASSDRVNQPQHF
>TRBV5-4|once|TRBD2|TRBJ2-7
TGTGCCAGCAGTTGGACTAGCGGCGATTCCTACGAGCAGTACTTC
CASSWTSGDSYEQYF
>TRBV5-1|NA|NA|TRBJ1-4
TGCGCCAGCAGCGGCGGGGGGGGCGAGGGGAATGAAAAACTGTTTTTT
CASSGGGGEGNEKLFF
>TRBV27|NA|NA|TRBJ2-7
TGTGCCAGCAGACCCCCGGGACGGTCCTCCTACGAGCAGTACTTC
CASRPPGRSSYEQYF
>TRBV4-1|NA|TRBD2|TRBJ2-1
TGCGCCAGCAGCCAAGACCCGCGACTAGCGGGGAGAAACAATGAGCAGTTCTTC
CASSQDPRLAGRNNEQFF
>TRBV18|medium-sized|NA|TRBJ2-1
TGTGCCAGCTCACCAGACCCCTTTGATGAGCAGTTCTTC
CASSPDPFDEQFF
>TRBV5-6|NA|TRBD2|TRBJ2-5
TGTGCCAGCAGCTTGGGCGGGGGGCATCAAGAGACCCAGTACTTC
CASSLGGGHQETQYF
>TRBV7-8|NA|TRBD1|TRBJ1-2
TGTGCCAGCAGCTCAGGGGGGGGCGCCTATGGCTACACCTTC
CASSSGGGAYGYTF
>TRBV2|NA|NA|TRBJ2-7
TGTGCCAGCAGTCCAACCTTGGACGGCTACGAGCAGTACTTC
CASSPTLDGYEQYF
>TRBV27|few|NA|TRBJ1-1
TGTGCCAGCAGTTCCCGGGACAAGAACACTGAAGCTTTCTTT
CASSSRDKNTEAFF
>TRBV5-5|NA|NA|TRBJ2-7
TGTGCCAGCAGTTCTGCGAGTTACGAGCAGTACTTC
CASSSASYEQYF
>TRBV5-5|few|NA|TRBJ1-1
TGTGCCAGCAGCTTGTCCAACACTGAAGCTTTCTTT
CASSLSNTEAFF
>TRBV6-6|NA|NA|TRBJ1-3
TGTGCCAGCATCTCACAGGTATCCGGAAACACCATATATTTT
CASISQVSGNTIYF
>TRBV7-9|NA|NA|TRBJ1-3
TGTGCCAGCATAAGTTGGAACAGGGTAGGAAACACCATATATTTT
CASISWNRVGNTIYF
>TRBV5-4|NA|NA|TRBJ1-1
TGTGCCAGCAGCCCTAGGAACCGAAACACTGAAGCTTTCTTT
CASSPRNRNTEAFF
>TRBV4-1|few|NA|TRBJ1-5
TGCGCCAGCAGCCAAGTAGTAGGGGGGAACAATCAGCCCCAGCATTTT
CASSQVVGGNNQPQHF
>TRBV4-2|few|NA|TRBJ1-3
TGTGCCAGCAGCCAAGGGTCTGGAAACACCATATATTTT
CASSQGSGNTIYF
>TRBV15|NA|NA|TRBJ1-5
TGTGCCACCAGCAGAGATTCAGGGAATTATCAGCCCCAGCATTTT
CATSRDSGNYQPQHF
>TRBV4-1|NA|NA|TRBJ2-5
TGCGCCAGCAGCATCAGGGGGGCCAGGGAGACCCAGTACTTC
CASSIRGARETQYF
>TRBV5-4|NA|NA|TRBJ1-2
TGTGCCAGCAGCTTGGGGACACCGGATGGCTACACCTTC
CASSLGTPDGYTF
>TRBV19|NA|NA|TRBJ1-1
TGTGCCAGTAGTATTAAGGGGACTGAAGCTTTCTTT
CASSIKGTEAFF
>TRBV10-3|once|NA|TRBJ1-1
TGTGCCATCACCCCTGGGTCAGGTTTGAACACTGAAGCTTTCTTT
CAITPGSGLNTEAFF
>TRBV27|NA|NA|TRBJ1-4
TGTGCCAGCAGTTTCCCGGCGACTAATGAAAAACTGTTTTTT
CASSFPATNEKLFF
>TRBV27|NA|TRBD2|TRBJ2-5
TGTGCCAGCAGTTCTCTAGCGGGTCAAGAGACCCAGTACTTC
CASSSLAGQETQYF
>TRBV5-4|NA|NA|TRBJ2-1
TGTGCCAGCAGCCTCCTAGCGTATGAGCAGTTCTTC
CASSLLAYEQFF
>TRBV2|NA|TRBD1|TRBJ1-2
TGTGCCAGCAGCCGACGAGGACAGGGCCACTATGGCTACACCTTC
CASSRRGQGHYGYTF
>TRBV5-5|NA|NA|TRBJ1-3
TGTGCCAGCAGCTTGGTGGTAGACTCTGGAAACACCATATATTTT
CASSLVVDSGNTIYF
>TRBV5-4|NA|TRBD1|TRBJ2-7
TGTGCCAGCAGTCGACAGGGAGACGAGCAGTACTTC
CASSRQGDEQYF
>TRBV5-4|once|NA|TRBJ1-1
TGTGCCAGCAGCTTGGGTCTGGGCACTGAAGCTTTCTTT
CASSLGLGTEAFF
>TRBV9|NA|NA|TRBJ2-5
TGTGCCAGCAGCGTAGCTCATCGGGGGCCACAAGAGACCCAGTACTTC
CASSVAHRGPQETQYF
>TRBV7-9|NA|NA|TRBJ2-1
TGTGCCACGAGGGATGAGCAGTTCTTC
CATRDEQFF
>TRBV29-1|NA|TRBD1|TRBJ2-3
TGCAGCGTTTCGACAGGGGGCACAGATACGCAGTATTTT
CSVSTGGTDTQYF
>TRBV7-6|few|NA|TRBJ1-5
TGTGCCAGCAGCTGGGGTGATAGCAATCAGCCCCAGCATTTT
CASSWGDSNQPQHF